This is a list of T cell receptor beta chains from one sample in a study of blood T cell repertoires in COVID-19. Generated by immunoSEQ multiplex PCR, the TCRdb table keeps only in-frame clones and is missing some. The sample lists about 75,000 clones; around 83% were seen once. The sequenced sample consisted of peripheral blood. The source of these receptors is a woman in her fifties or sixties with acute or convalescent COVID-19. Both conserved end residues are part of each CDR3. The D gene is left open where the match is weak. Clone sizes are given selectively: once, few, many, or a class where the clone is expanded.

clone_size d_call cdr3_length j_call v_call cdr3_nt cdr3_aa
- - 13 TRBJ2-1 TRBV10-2 TGCGCCAGCAGTGAGTCGCTGGGGGCGGGGCAGTTCTTC CASSESLGAGQFF
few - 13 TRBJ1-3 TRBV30 TGTGCCTGGAGTCGGCCAGGGGGAAACACCATATATTTT CAWSRPGGNTIYF
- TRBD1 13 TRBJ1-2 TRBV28 TGTGCCAGTACAGGGGCGTCCTCCTATGGCTACACCTTC CASTGASSYGYTF
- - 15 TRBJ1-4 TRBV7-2 TGTGCCAGCAGCTTTTCGGGGGCAACTAATGAAAAACTGTTTTTT CASSFSGATNEKLFF
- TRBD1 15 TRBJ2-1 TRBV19 TGTGCCAGTAGCCGAGGACAGGGGGATTACAATGAGCAGTTCTTC CASSRGQGDYNEQFF
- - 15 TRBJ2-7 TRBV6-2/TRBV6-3 TGTGCCAGCAGTTACTCGGGCACTCTCTCCTACGAGCAGTACTTC CASSYSGTLSYEQYF
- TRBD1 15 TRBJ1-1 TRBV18 TGTGCCAGCTCACCGGGACAGGGGGCGCTTACTGAAGCTTTCTTT CASSPGQGALTEAFF
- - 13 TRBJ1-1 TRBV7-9 TGTGCCAGTTTGTTATTGCGGAACACTGAAGCTTTCTTT CASLLLRNTEAFF
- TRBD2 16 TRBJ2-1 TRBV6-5 TGTGCCAGCAGTTCCCGCCGACTAGCGGGAGACAATGAGCAGTTCTTC CASSSRRLAGDNEQFF
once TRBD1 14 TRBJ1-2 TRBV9 TGTGCCAGCAGTCGGGACAGGGGAGGATATGGCTACACCTTC CASSRDRGGYGYTF
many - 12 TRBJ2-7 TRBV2 TGTGCCAGCAGAGACAAAGTCTACGAGCAGTACTTC CASRDKVYEQYF
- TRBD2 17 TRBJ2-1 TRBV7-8 TGTGCCAGCAGCCCAAGGGCGGGGACTAGCGGGTACAATGAGCAGTTCTTC CASSPRAGTSGYNEQFF
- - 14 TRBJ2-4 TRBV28 TGTGCCAGCAGTTTACGAGGCGGACTGAACATTCAGTACTTC CASSLRGGLNIQYF
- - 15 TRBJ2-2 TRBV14 TGTGCCAGCAGCCTGCGGGGTGTCGCTGCCGGGGAGCTGTTTTTT CASSLRGVAAGELFF
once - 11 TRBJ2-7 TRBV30 TGTGCCTGGAGCGGGGGCTACGAGCAGTACTTC CAWSGGYEQYF
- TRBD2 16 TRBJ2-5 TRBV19 TGTGCCAGTAGTATTGAAGTTGCGGGGGGGCTGGAGACCCAGTACTTC CASSIEVAGGLETQYF